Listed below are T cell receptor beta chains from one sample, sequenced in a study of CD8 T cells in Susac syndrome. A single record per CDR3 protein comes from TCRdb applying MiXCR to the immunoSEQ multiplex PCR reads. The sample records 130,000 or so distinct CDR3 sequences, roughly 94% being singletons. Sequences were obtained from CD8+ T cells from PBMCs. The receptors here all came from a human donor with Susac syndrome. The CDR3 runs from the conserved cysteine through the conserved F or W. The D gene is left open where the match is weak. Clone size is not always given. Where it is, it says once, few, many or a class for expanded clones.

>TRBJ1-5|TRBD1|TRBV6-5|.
TGTGCCAGCAGTTTTCTCTCTGGGACAGGGGAGGGTAATCAGCCCCAGCATTTT
CASSFLSGTGEGNQPQHF
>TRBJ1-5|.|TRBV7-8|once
TGTGCCAGCAGCTTAGTCAGGGATAGCAATCAGCCCCAGCATTTT
CASSLVRDSNQPQHF
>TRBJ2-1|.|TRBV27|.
TGTGCCAGCAGTTTTGTTGGAAGCTCCTACAATGAGCAGTTCTTC
CASSFVGSSYNEQFF
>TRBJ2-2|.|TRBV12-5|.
TGTGCTAGTGGTTTGGTCCTTTCCGGCACCGGGGAGCTGTTTTTT
CASGLVLSGTGELFF
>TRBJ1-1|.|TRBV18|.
TGTGCCAGCTCACCACAGAACACTGAAGCTTTCTTT
CASSPQNTEAFF
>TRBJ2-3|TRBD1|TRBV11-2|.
TGTGCCAGCAGCTTAGGGACAGGCGCGGGCACAGATACGCAGTATTTT
CASSLGTGAGTDTQYF
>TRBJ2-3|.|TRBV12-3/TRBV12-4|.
TGTGCCAGCAACTCCGACAGGACTAGCACAGATACGCAGTATTTT
CASNSDRTSTDTQYF
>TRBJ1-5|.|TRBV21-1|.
TGTGCCAGCAGCAAAGCGCTGACTCAGCCCCAGCATTTT
CASSKALTQPQHF
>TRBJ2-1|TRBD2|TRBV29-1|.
TGCAGCTCCACCGGGACTAGCGGGGGAGATGAGCAGTTCTTC
CSSTGTSGGDEQFF
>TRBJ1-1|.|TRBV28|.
TGTGCCAGCGTTATGAACACTGAAGCTTTCTTT
CASVMNTEAFF
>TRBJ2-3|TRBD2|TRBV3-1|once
TGTGCCAGCAGCCAAGACCTTAGCGGGGGGCAACGCACGAATACGCAGTATTTT
CASSQDLSGGQRTNTQYF
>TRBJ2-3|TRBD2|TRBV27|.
TGTGCCAGCAGTTCCCTAGCGGGGGGGCCAACAGATACGCAGTATTTT
CASSSLAGGPTDTQYF
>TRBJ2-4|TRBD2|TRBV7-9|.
TGTGCCAGCAGCGCATCAGCGGGGGTAACCAAAAACATTCAGTACTTC
CASSASAGVTKNIQYF
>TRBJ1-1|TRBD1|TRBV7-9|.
TGTGCCAGCAGCCTAAATCACAGGGGCGGGGGGACTGAAGCTTTCTTT
CASSLNHRGGGTEAFF
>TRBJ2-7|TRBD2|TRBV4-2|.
TGTGCCAGCAGCCACGAGGCTAGCGGGGGGTTGTACGAGCAGTACTTC
CASSHEASGGLYEQYF
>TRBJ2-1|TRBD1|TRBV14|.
TGTGCCAGCAGCAGCGGACAGGGGCCCTGGGGCTCCTACAATGAGCAGTTCTTC
CASSSGQGPWGSYNEQFF
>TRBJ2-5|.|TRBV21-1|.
TGTGCCAGCAGCAAATTAAGTAGCGGGGGGGCTTCGGTAGAGACCCAGTACTTC
CASSKLSSGGASVETQYF
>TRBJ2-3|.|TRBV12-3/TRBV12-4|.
TGTGCCAGCAGTCCCCCCGACCACCCAGATACGCAGTATTTT
CASSPPDHPDTQYF
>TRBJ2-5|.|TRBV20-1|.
TGCAGTGCTAGACGGGGGGCCCAAGAGACCCAGTACTTC
CSARRGAQETQYF
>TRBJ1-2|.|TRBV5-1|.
TGCGCCAGTAGCTTGCTCGACAGGCGGAACTATGGCTACACCTTC
CASSLLDRRNYGYTF
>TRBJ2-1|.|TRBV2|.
TGTGCCACCTCATCCCAGGGGGGAGGGGGCAATGAGCAGTTCTTC
CATSSQGGGGNEQFF
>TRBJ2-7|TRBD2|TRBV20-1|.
TGCAGTGGAAGGAGGGGGCTAGCGGGGGTGTACGAGCAGTACTTC
CSGRRGLAGVYEQYF
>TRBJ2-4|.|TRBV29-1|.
TGCAGTGCCCAAAGGGAAAACATTCAGTACTTC
CSAQRENIQYF
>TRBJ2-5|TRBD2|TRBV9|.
TGTGCCAGCAGCGTCTCCAGCGGGGGGACGCGGGAGACCCAGTACTTC
CASSVSSGGTRETQYF
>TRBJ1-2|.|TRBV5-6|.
TGTGCCAGCAGTCAGGGCACTTCCTATGGCTACACCTTC
CASSQGTSYGYTF
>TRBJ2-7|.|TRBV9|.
TGTGCCAGCAGCTCTGACAGGTCCTACGAGCAGTACTTC
CASSSDRSYEQYF
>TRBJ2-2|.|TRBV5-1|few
TGCGCCAGCAGCTTTTTCAGACCCGGGGAGCTGTTTTTT
CASSFFRPGELFF
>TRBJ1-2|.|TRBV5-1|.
TGCGCCAGCAGCTTGGTCCAGGGAGATGGCTACACCTTC
CASSLVQGDGYTF
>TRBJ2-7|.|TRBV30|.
TGTGCCTGGAGTCAGGAGCTGGAGGGTCGATACGAGCAGTACTTC
CAWSQELEGRYEQYF
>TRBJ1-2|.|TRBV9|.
TGTGCCAGCAGCCCCGGCGGGGGGAACTATGGCTACACCTTC
CASSPGGGNYGYTF
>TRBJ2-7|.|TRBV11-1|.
TGTGCCAGCAGCCTTGGACGGAACTACGAGCAGTACTTC
CASSLGRNYEQYF
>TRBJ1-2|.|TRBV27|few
TGTGCCAGCAGTTTGGGGACGGCCTATGGCTACACCTTC
CASSLGTAYGYTF
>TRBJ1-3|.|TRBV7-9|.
TGTGCCAGCTCCGCCTCCTCTGGAAACACCATATATTTT
CASSASSGNTIYF
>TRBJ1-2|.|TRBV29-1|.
TGCAGCGTTCGGGACGGACGGCCCTCTGGCTACACCTTC
CSVRDGRPSGYTF
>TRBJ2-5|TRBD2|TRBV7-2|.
TGTGCCAGCAGCTTTGCGGGGGGGCGAGAGACCCAGTACTTC
CASSFAGGRETQYF
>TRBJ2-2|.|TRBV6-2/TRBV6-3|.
TGTGCCAGCAGTTACGGCACCGGGGAGCTGTTTTTT
CASSYGTGELFF
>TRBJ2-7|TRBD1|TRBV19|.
TGTGCCAGTAGTCCCGGGACAGGGACCGAGCAGTACTTC
CASSPGTGTEQYF
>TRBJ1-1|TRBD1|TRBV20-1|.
TGCAGTGCCGAGACAGGGGGCACTGAAGCTTTCTTT
CSAETGGTEAFF
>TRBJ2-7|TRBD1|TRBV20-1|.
TGCAGTGCTAGAGTAGGACAGGGAAAATCCTACGAGCAGTACTTC
CSARVGQGKSYEQYF
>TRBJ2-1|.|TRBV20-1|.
TGCAGTGCTCAGGGGAGCCATGAGCAGTTCTTC
CSAQGSHEQFF
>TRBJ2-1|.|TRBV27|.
TGTGCCAGCAGTTGGAGGGAAGTCGGGGAGCAGTTCTTC
CASSWREVGEQFF
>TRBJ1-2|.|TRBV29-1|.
TGCAGCGTTGTCCAGACCTATGGCTACACCTTC
CSVVQTYGYTF
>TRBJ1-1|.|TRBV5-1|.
TGTGCCAGCAGTTCCGGGCCTATAGGCGCTTTCTTT
CASSSGPIGAFF
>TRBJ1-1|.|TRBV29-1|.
TGCAGCGTTGAAGATGCAGGGAGGACTGAAGCTTTCTTT
CSVEDAGRTEAFF
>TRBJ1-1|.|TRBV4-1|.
TGCGCCAGCAGCCAAGAACAGGCGGGCTCAGGTTCCACTGAAGCTTTCTTT
CASSQEQAGSGSTEAFF
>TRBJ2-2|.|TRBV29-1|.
TGCAGCGCCCGGACCCGTCCGGACACCGGGGAGCTGTTTTTT
CSARTRPDTGELFF
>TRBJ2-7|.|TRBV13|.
TGTGCCAGCAGCAAGGAGACTACCTACGAGCAGTACTTC
CASSKETTYEQYF
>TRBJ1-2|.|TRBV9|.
TGTGCCAGCAGCGTAGCTACGGGACGGGGGTACACCTTC
CASSVATGRGYTF
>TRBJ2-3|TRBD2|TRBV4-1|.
TGCGCCAGCAGCCTCGGACTAGCGGGGGGGCAAGGAACGCAGTATTTT
CASSLGLAGGQGTQYF
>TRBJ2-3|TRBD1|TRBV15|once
TGTGCCACCAGCAGTGAGGACAGGGGTTCAGATACGCAGTATTTT
CATSSEDRGSDTQYF
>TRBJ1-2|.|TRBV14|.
TGTGCCAGCAGCGAAGAGAGCCACTCCTATGGCTACACCTTC
CASSEESHSYGYTF
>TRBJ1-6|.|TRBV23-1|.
TGCGCCAGCAGTCCTATCATTTCACCCCTCCACTTT
CASSPIISPLHF
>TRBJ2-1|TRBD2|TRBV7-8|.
TGTGCCAGCAGCTCCCCTGACGGGGGGGCGGGTGAGCAGTTCTTC
CASSSPDGGAGEQFF
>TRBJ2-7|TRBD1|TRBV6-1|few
TGTGCCAGCAGCCCAGGGACAGGGAGATACGAGCAGTACTTC
CASSPGTGRYEQYF